The 10 T cell receptor beta chains below come from one sample, sequenced in a study of blood T cell repertoires in COVID-19. Assay: immunoSEQ multiplex PCR; the TCRdb copy retains only in-frame clones and omits some. The sample has some 110,000 clones, 84% seen once. Specimen: peripheral blood. These receptor sequences come from a woman aged 55 to 70 with acute or convalescent COVID-19.

This clone was seen only once. The rearrangement links TRBV19 to TRBJ1-1; 10 bases line up with TRBD1. V was clipped by 9 bases and J by 1 base; unmatched bases: 5. There are 14 residues in the CDR3. Germline assignment: CDR1 LNHDA and CDR2 SQIVND (reference sequence). CDR3 region: CASPGQGTNTEAFF. Written as DNA, the CDR3 is TGTGCCAGCCCGGGACAGGGGACGAACACTGAAGCTTTCTTT.

The genes are TRBV3-1 (or the pseudogene TRBV3-2) and TRBJ2-1, with a weak D call TRBD2 (6 bases). The CDR3 sequence is 15 residues long. The V end lost 0 bases, the J end lost 6 bases, and 12 bases lay between the germline ends. The germline V gene encodes CDR1 LGHDT and CDR2 YNNKEL (reference sequence). The CDR3 reads CASSQDLALTNEQFF. The CDR3 bases are TGTGCCAGCAGCCAAGATCTAGCGCTTACCAATGAGCAGTTCTTC.

The rearrangement uses TRBV2 and TRBJ1-1; no clear D gene. This CDR3 has 11 amino acids. With 8 bases removed from V and 3 bases from J, the gap between germline ends came to 7 bases. Germline V gives CDR1 SNHLY, CDR2 FYNNEI. CDR3 sequence reads: CASRHDTEAFF. CDR3 coding DNA: TGTGCCAGCCGACACGACACTGAAGCTTTCTTT.

This chain links TRBV5-4 with TRBJ2-2; 16 bases map to TRBD2. Germline CDR1 SGHNT, CDR2 YYREEE (reference sequence). V lost 5 bases, J lost 4 bases, and 11 bases stayed unmatched. CDR3 size: 19 residues. CDR3: CASSNPGLAGGPFTGELFF. The DNA for the CDR3 is TGTGCCAGCAGTAATCCGGGACTAGCGGGAGGGCCCTTCACCGGGGAGCTGTTTTTT.

The V call is TRBV6-5, the J call TRBJ1-3; D remains unclear. Per germline, CDR1 MNHEY and CDR2 SVGAGI. V was pared by 2 bases and J by 8 bases, with 16 bases between. The CDR3 loop spans 15 amino acids. CDR3 nucleotides: TGTGCCAGCAGTTACCACAGCACTCCTACGGACACCATATATTTT. Residues: CASSYHSTPTDTIYF.

The chain links TRBV5-4 to TRBJ2-6; weak D call: TRBD2 (6 bases). Germline V lookup: CDR1 SGHNT, CDR2 YYREEE (reference sequence). The CDR3 has 17 residues. With 2 bases removed from V and 0 bases from J, the gap between germline ends came to 12 bases. The DNA of the CDR3 is TGTGCCAGCAGCTTCGGGGGAAGAAGCTCTGGGGCCAACGTCCTGACTTTC. Amino acids: CASSFGGRSSGANVLTF.

The table lists this clone with a count of one. The chain employs TRBV2 and TRBJ1-2; TRBD1 agrees at 8 bases. Germline loops: CDR1 SNHLY, CDR2 FYNNEI. V was clipped by 6 bases and J by 7 bases; unmatched bases: 16. The CDR3 extends over 16 amino acids. The CDR3 region is CASRASGQGMRGGYTF. The CDR3 nucleotides read TGTGCCAGCAGAGCCAGCGGACAGGGAATGAGGGGTGGCTACACCTTC.

A single count supports this clone. The chain employs TRBV10-1 and TRBJ2-2, with TRBD1 identical over 8 bases. The CDR3 has 14 amino acids. V was clipped by 9 bases and J by 1 base; unmatched bases: 4. Germline CDR1 WNHNN, CDR2 SYGVQD (reference sequence). CDR3 protein: CASRTGQNTGELFF. For the CDR3, the DNA is TGCGCCAGTCGGACAGGGCAGAACACCGGGGAGCTGTTTTTT.

In this sample, this clone turned up once. The gene calls are TRBV7-2 and TRBJ1-5, with a weak D call TRBD1 (6 bases). This CDR3 has 15 amino acids. CDR1 and CDR2 from the germline V gene are SGHTA and FQGNSA. Trimming cost V 3 bases and J 2 bases, with 11 bases left between them. The CDR3 DNA reads TGTGCCAGCAGCTTTCAGGGGTTTGGCAATCAGCCCCAGCATTTT. Residues: CASSFQGFGNQPQHF.

The chain combines TRBV28 with TRBJ2-1, with 14 bases lining up with TRBD2. The length of the CDR3 is 18 residues. Germline trimming cut 5 bases from V and 6 bases from J; bases unmatched to any gene: 12. From germline, CDR1 is MDHEN and CDR2 SYDVKM. The CDR3 region is CASSPPTSGRAWGNEQFF. The DNA for the CDR3 is TGTGCCAGCAGTCCCCCGACTAGCGGGAGGGCCTGGGGCAATGAGCAGTTCTTC.